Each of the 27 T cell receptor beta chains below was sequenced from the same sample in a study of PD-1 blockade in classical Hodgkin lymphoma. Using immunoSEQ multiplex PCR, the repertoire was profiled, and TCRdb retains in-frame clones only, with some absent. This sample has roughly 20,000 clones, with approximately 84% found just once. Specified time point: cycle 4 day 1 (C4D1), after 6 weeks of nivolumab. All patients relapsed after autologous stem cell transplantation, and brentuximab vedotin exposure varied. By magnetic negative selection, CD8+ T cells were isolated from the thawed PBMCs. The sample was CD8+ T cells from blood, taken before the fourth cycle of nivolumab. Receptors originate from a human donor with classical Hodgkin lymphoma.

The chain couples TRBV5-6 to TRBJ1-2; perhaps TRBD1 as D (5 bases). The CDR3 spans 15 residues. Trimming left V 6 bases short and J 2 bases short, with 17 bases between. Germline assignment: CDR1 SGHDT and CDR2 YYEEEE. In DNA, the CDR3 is TGTGCCAGCACCCTCTCGGGGCTCGGAAACTATGGCTACACCTTC. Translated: CASTLSGLGNYGYTF.

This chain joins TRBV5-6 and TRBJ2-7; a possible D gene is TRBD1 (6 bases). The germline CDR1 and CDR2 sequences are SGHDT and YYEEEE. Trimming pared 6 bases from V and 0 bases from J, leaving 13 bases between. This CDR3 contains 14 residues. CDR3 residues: CASTQTGSSYEQYF. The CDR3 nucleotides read TGTGCCAGCACCCAAACAGGGAGCTCCTACGAGCAGTACTTC. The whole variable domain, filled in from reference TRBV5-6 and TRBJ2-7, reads DAGVTQSPTHLIKTRGQQVTLRCSPKSGHDTVSWYQQALGQGPQFIFQYYEEEERQRGNFPDRFSGHQFPNYSSELNVNALLLGDSALYLCASTQTGSSYEQYFGPGTRLTVT.

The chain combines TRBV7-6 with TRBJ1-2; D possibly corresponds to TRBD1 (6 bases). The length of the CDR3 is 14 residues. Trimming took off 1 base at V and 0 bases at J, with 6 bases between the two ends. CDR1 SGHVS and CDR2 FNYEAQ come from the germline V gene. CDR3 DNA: TGTGCCAGCAGCTTAGACAGGGCTAACTATGGCTACACCTTC. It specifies CASSLDRANYGYTF.

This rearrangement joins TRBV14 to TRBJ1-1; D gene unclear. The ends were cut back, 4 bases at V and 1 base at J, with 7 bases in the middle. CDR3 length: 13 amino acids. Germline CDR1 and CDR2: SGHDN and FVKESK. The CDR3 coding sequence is TGTGCCAGCAGCCCCGGACGGAACACTGAAGCTTTCTTT. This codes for CASSPGRNTEAFF.

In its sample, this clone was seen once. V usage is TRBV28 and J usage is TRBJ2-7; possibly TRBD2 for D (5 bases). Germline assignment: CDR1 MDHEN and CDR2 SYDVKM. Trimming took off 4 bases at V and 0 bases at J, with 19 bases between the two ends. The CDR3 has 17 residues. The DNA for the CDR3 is TGTGCCAGCAGTTCTCCCACTCTTGGACTCAGCTCCTACGAGCAGTACTTC. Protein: CASSSPTLGLSSYEQYF.

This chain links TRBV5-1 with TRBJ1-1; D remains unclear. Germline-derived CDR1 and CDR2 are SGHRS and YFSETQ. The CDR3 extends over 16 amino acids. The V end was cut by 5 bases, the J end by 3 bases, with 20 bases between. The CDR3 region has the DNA TGCGCCAGCAGGAAGAGGTCCCGGATGATGGACACTGAAGCTTTCTTT. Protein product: CASRKRSRMMDTEAFF.

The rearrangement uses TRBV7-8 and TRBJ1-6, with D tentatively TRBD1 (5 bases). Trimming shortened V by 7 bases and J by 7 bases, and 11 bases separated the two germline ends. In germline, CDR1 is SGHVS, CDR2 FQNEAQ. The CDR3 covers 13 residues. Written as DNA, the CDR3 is TGTGCCAGCACCGGGGAGGGGAATTCACCCCTCCACTTT. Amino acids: CASTGEGNSPLHF.

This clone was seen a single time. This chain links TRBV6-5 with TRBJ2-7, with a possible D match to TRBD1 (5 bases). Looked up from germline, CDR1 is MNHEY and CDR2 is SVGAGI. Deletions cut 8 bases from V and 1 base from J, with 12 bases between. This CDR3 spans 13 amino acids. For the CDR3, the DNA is TGTGCCAGCCAGGGCATGGGATCCTACGAGCAGTACTTC. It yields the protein CASQGMGSYEQYF.

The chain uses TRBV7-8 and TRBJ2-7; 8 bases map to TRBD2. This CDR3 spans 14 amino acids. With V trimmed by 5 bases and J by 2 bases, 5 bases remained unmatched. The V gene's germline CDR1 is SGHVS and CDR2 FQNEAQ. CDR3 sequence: CASSHWGLAYEQYF. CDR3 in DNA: TGTGCCAGCAGCCACTGGGGACTAGCCTACGAGCAGTACTTC.

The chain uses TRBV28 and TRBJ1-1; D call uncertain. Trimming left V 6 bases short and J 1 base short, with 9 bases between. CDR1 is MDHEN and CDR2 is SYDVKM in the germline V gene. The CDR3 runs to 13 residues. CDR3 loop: CASSARANTEAFF. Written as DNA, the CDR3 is TGTGCCAGCAGCGCGCGAGCGAACACTGAAGCTTTCTTT.

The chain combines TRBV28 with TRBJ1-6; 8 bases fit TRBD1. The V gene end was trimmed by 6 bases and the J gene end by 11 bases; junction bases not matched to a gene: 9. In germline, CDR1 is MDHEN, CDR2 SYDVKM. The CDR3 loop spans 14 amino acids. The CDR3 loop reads CASRRDRRNPPLHF. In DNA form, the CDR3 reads TGTGCCAGCAGGAGGGACAGGCGGAACCCACCCCTCCACTTT.

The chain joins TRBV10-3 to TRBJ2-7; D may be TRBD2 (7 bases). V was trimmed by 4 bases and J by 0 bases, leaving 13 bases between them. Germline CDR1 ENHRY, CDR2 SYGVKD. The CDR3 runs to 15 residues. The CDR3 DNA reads TGTGCCATCAGTGGGGGGGGACAAAGCTCCTACGAGCAGTACTTC. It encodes CAISGGGQSSYEQYF.

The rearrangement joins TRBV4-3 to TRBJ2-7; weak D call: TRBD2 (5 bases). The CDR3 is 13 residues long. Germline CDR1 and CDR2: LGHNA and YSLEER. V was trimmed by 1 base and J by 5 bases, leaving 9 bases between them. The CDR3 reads CASSQGYGDEQYF. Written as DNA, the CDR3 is TGCGCCAGCAGCCAAGGGTACGGGGACGAGCAGTACTTC.

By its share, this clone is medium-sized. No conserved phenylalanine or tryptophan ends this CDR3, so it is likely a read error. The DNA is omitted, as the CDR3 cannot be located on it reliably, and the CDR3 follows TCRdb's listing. The CDR3 spells CASTGISIREQDV. The gene calls are TRBV2 and TRBJ1-6; the table names TRBD1, a call not compared with the DNA. Germline V CDR1 and CDR2: SNHLY, FYNNEI. Termini included, the CDR3 measures 13 amino acids.

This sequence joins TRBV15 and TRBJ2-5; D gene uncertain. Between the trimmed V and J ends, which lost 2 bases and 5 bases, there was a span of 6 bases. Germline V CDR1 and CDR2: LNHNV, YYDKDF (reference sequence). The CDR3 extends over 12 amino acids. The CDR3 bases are TGTGCCACCAGCAGACTAAGGGAGACCCAGTACTTC. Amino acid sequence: CATSRLRETQYF.

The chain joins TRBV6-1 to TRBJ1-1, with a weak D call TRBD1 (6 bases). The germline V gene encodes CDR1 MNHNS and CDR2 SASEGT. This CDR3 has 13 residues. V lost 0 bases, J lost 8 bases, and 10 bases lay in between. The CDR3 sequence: CASSEARDMEAFF. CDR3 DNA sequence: TGTGCCAGCAGTGAAGCGCGGGACATGGAAGCTTTCTTT.

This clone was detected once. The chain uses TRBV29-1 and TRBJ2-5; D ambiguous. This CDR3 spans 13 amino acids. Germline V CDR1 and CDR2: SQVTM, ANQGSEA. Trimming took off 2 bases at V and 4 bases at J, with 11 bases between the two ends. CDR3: CSVELTYLETQYF. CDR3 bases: TGCAGCGTTGAATTGACGTACCTAGAGACCCAGTACTTC.

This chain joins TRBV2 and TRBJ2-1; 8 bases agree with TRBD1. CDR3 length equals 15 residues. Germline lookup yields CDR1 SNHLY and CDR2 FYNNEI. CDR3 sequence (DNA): TGTGCAGAACAGGGGGGCATAGGTAACCCCCCTGAGCAGTTCTTC. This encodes CAEQGGIGNPPEQFF.

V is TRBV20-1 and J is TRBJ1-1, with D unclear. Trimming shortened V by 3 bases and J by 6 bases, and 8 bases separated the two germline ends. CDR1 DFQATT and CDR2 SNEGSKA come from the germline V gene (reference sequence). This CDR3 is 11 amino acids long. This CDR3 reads CSARGSSEAFF. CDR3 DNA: TGCAGTGCTAGGGGGTCCTCTGAAGCTTTCTTT.

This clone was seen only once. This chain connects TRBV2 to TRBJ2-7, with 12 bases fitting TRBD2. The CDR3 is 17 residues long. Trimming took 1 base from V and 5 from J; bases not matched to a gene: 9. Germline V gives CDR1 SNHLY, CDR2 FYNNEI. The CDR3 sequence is CASSEGTSGDLLHEQYF. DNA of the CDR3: TGTGCCAGCAGTGAAGGGACTAGCGGGGACCTCTTGCACGAGCAGTACTTC.

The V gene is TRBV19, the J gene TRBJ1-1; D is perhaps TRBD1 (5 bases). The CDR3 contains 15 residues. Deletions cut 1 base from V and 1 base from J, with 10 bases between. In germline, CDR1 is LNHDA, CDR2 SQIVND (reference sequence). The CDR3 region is CASSIGGRANTEAFF. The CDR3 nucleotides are TGTGCCAGTAGTATAGGTGGCAGGGCGAACACTGAAGCTTTCTTT.

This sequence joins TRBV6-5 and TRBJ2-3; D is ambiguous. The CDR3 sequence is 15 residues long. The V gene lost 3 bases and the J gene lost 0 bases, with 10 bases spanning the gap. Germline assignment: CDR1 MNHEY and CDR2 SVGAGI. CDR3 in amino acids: CASSYSVVSTDTQYF. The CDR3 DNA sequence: TGTGCCAGCAGTTATAGTGTTGTTAGCACAGATACGCAGTATTTT.

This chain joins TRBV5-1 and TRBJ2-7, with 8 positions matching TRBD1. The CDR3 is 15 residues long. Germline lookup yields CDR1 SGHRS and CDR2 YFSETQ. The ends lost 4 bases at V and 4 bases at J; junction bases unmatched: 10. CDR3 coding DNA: TGCGCCAGCAGCGCCAGGACAGGGCAGTGGTACGAGCAGTACTTC. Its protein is CASSARTGQWYEQYF.

CDR3 in amino acids: CSVDGGRYTEAFF. The CDR3 nucleotides are TGCAGCGTTGATGGGGGTCGCTACACTGAAGCTTTCTTT. The V gene is TRBV29-1, the J gene TRBJ1-1, with D possibly being TRBD1 (5 bases). CDR1 is SQVTM and CDR2 is ANQGSEA in the germline V gene. Trimming left V 3 bases short and J 3 bases short, with 11 bases between. The CDR3 spans 13 residues.

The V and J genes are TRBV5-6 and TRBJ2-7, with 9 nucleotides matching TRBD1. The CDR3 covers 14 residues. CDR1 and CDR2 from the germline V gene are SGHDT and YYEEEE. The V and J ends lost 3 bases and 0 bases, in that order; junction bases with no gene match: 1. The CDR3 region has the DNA TGTGCCAGCAGCTCGGGACAGGGCTCCTACGAGCAGTACTTC. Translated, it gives CASSSGQGSYEQYF.

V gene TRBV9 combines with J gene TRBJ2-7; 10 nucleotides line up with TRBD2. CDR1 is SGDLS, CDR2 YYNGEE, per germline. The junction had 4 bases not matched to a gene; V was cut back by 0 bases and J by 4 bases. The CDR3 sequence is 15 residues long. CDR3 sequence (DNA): TGTGCCAGCAGCGTAGGTCGGACTAGCGGTTACGAGCAGTACTTC. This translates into CASSVGRTSGYEQYF.

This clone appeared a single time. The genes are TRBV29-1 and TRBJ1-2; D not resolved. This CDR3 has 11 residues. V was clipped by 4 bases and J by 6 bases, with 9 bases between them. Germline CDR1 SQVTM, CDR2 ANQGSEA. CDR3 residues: CSVVAAHGYTF. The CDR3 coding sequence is TGCAGCGTTGTAGCGGCCCATGGCTACACCTTC.